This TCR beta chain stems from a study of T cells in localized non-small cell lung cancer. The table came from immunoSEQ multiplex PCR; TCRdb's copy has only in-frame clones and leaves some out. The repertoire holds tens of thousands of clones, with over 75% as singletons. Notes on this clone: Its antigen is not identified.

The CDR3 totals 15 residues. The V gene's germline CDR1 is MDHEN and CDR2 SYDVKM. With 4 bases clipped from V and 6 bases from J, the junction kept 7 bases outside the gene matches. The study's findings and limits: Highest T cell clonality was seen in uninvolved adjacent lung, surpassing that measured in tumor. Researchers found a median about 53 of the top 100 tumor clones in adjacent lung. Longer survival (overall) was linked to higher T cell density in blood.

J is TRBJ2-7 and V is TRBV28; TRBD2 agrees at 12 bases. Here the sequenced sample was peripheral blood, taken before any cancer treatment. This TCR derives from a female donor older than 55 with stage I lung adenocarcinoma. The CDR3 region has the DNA TGTGCCAGCAGTTCCCGACTAGCGGGAGACGTCGAGCAGTACTTC. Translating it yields CASSSRLAGDVEQYF. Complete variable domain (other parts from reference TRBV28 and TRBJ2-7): DVKVTQSSRYLVKRTGEKVFLECVQDMDHENMFWYRQDPGLGLRLIYFSYDVKMKEKGDIPEGYSVSREKKERFSLILESASTNQTSMYLCASSSRLAGDVEQYFGPGTRLTVT.